The 13 T cell receptor beta chains presented below share a single source sample, sequenced in a study of cytomegalovirus exposure and HLA in healthy donors listed by TCRdb under 2017. Library construction relied on the immunoSEQ multiplex PCR assay. The multiplex PCR relied on a mix of 60 forward primers for TCR Vbeta segments and 13 reverse primers for TCR Jbeta segments. Imported from immuneACCESS, the table was reduced by TCRdb to in-frame sequences with V and J called. These copies leave out some clones; in studies compared against another copy, an unresolved V gene accounts for under half, and the cause of the remainder is not known. The sample table lists roughly 120,000 clones, less than 90% of them with a count of one. The top ten constitute 0.24% of the sample. The sample was PBMCs. The receptors stem from a man over 45 in good health and CMV-seronegative.

CDR3 nucleotides: TGCGCCAGCAGCAAGCGGACAGGGGAATATAGCAATCAGCCCCAGCATTTT. Its protein product is CASSKRTGEYSNQPQHF. V usage is TRBV23-1 and J usage is TRBJ1-5, with 9 bases that match TRBD1. TRBV23-1 is filed as an ORF, its function uncertain. The CDR3 spans 17 residues. The V and J ends lost 6 bases and 0 bases, in that order; junction bases with no gene match: 9.

The V call is TRBV7-9, the J call TRBJ1-4; D uncertain. CDR3 length equals 17 residues. CDR1 is SEHNR, CDR2 FQNEAQ, per germline (reference sequence). The germline V and J ends were trimmed by 1 base and 8 bases, with 20 bases remaining between them. The CDR3 nucleotides are TGTGCCAGCAGCTTAGGGGCATTTCCCCCTCCGGAAGAAAAACTGTTTTTT. It translates to CASSLGAFPPPEEKLFF.

The V gene is TRBV29-1, the J gene TRBJ2-7; TRBD1 agrees at 7 bases. Trimming cost V 2 bases and J 4 bases; bases outside gene matches: 5. The CDR3 consists of 13 residues. Germline lookup yields CDR1 SQVTM and CDR2 ANQGSEA. CDR3 sequence reads: CSVESGQTYEQYF. Written as DNA, the CDR3 is TGCAGCGTTGAATCGGGACAGACTTACGAGCAGTACTTC.

V and J are TRBV5-6 and TRBJ2-3, with 11 bases matching TRBD2. The trim removed 2 bases at V and 3 bases at J, leaving 5 bases unmatched. Germline values: CDR1 SGHDT, CDR2 YYEEEE. The CDR3 length is 16 residues. The chain's CDR3 is CASSLLAGVRTDTQYF. For the CDR3, the DNA is TGTGCCAGCAGCTTACTAGCGGGAGTCAGGACAGATACGCAGTATTTT.

The rearrangement links TRBV2 to TRBJ2-1; possibly TRBD2 for D (6 bases). Germline V lookup: CDR1 SNHLY, CDR2 FYNNEI. This CDR3 is built from 14 residues. The germline V and J ends were trimmed by 3 bases and 6 bases, with 12 bases remaining between them. The CDR3, as DNA: TGTGCCAGCAGTGATGTAGCGGCTGGCAATGAGCAGTTCTTC. It encodes CASSDVAAGNEQFF.

V usage is TRBV9 and J usage is TRBJ2-7; 8 nucleotides align to TRBD2. Germline V gene data show CDR1 as SGDLS and CDR2 as YYNGEE. This CDR3 is built from 15 residues. The V gene end was trimmed by 4 bases and the J gene end by 2 bases; junction bases not matched to a gene: 8. CDR3 DNA sequence: TGTGCCAGCAGCCCCCAGCGGGAGTTGACCTACGAGCAGTACTTC. It encodes CASSPQRELTYEQYF.

This chain links TRBV6-5 with TRBJ1-6; TRBD1 aligns across 7 bases. Germline values: CDR1 MNHEY, CDR2 SVGAGI. This CDR3 has 14 amino acids. The junction had 0 bases not matched to a gene; V was cut back by 6 bases and J by 1 base. The CDR3 nucleotides are TGTGCCAGCAGGACAGGGTCCTATAATTCACCCCTCCACTTT. Its translation: CASRTGSYNSPLHF.

As for this clone: Other DNA variants within this sample encode the same CDR3. The rearrangement links TRBV5-1 to TRBJ1-4; D perhaps matches TRBD1 (6 bases). V gave up 7 bases and J gave up 9 bases, with 19 bases separating them. The CDR3 has 14 residues. Germline values: CDR1 SGHRS, CDR2 YFSETQ. The CDR3 spells CASRQGSGTQKLFF. As DNA, the CDR3 is TGCGCCAGCCGGCAGGGATCCGGGACACAAAAACTGTTTTTT.

The rearrangement joins TRBV7-2 to TRBJ2-3, with a tentative D call TRBD1 (6 bases). Trimming took 10 bases from V and 2 from J, leaving 16 bases between them. CDR1 is SGHTA, CDR2 FQGNSA, per germline. This CDR3 is built from 14 residues. This CDR3 reads CATTRGTPTDTQYF. The CDR3 coding sequence is TGTGCCACCACTAGGGGGACCCCCACAGATACGCAGTATTTT. The full variable domain, in which reference TRBV7-2 and TRBJ2-3 provide the parts outside the CDR3, is GAGVSQSPSNKVTEKGKDVELRCDPISGHTALYWYRQSLGQGLEFLIYFQGNSAPDKSGLPSDRFSAERTGGSVSTLTIQRTQQEDSAVYLCATTRGTPTDTQYFGPGTRLTVL.

The rearrangement uses TRBV5-5 and TRBJ2-5; perhaps TRBD1 as D (6 bases). This CDR3 is built from 14 residues. V lost 0 bases and J lost 4, with 10 bases in between. Germline V gene sequence: CDR1 SGHKS, CDR2 YYEKEE (reference sequence). The CDR3 DNA is TGTGCCAGCAGCTTGGCAACAGGGCGAGAGACCCAGTACTTC. Translation gives CASSLATGRETQYF.

The V and J genes are TRBV30 and TRBJ1-2, with TRBD1 matching 7 bases. The V gene's germline CDR1 is GTSNPN and CDR2 SVGIG (reference sequence). V gave up 0 bases and J gave up 5 bases; unmatched junction bases: 12. The CDR3 spans 16 residues. The CDR3 loop reads CAWSVLTGTLLYGYTF. The CDR3 region has the DNA TGTGCCTGGAGTGTACTGACAGGGACTTTGTTATATGGCTACACCTTC.

The chain joins TRBV21-1 to TRBJ2-3; TRBD1, the table's D call, lacks a check against the DNA. TRBV21-1 represents a pseudogene. This CDR3 comprises 14 residues. The CDR3 loop is CASSIGQFTDTQYF. The DNA of the CDR3 is TGTGCCAGCAGCATTGGACAGTTCACAGATACGCAGTATTTT.

The genes are TRBV28 and TRBJ1-2, with TRBD1 identical over 7 bases. Per germline, CDR1 MDHEN and CDR2 SYDVKM. After removal of 1 base from V and 9 bases from J, the junction contained 5 bases not matched to a gene. The CDR3 is made up of 13 amino acids. The CDR3 nucleotides are TGTGCCAGCAGTTTATCAGGGGGTAGTAGCTACACCTTC. Protein sequence: CASSLSGGSSYTF.